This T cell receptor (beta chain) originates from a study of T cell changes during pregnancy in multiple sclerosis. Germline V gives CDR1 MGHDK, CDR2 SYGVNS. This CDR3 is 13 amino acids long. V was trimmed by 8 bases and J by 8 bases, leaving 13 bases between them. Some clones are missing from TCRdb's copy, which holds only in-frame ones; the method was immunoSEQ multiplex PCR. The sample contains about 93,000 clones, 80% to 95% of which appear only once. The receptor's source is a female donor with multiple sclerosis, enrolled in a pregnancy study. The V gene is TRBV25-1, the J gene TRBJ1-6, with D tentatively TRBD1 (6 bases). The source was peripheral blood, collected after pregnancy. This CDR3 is CASAGTYDSPLHF. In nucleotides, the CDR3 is TGTGCCAGCGCCGGGACATATGATTCACCCCTCCACTTT.